This T cell receptor beta chain was captured in a study of shared clonotypes between healthy human individuals. Some clones are missing from TCRdb's copy, which holds only in-frame ones; the method was immunoSEQ multiplex PCR. The sample records around 1.9 million clones, under 95% being singletons. CD45RO-negative CD8 cells positively selected for CCR7 made up the naive population, which excluded terminally differentiated effector memory CD45RA+ cells. Every contributor of samples was a Caucasian grown-up residing in Nashville, Tennessee. Study-level findings and limits: Naive CD4 clonotypes were shared across a handful of donors at 5% to 6%.

Notes on this clone: As yet, its antigen is unknown.

V lost 4 bases to trimming and J lost 6 bases; unmatched junction nucleotides: 8. The CDR3 covers 14 residues. CDR1 is SEHNR, CDR2 FQNEAQ, per germline (reference sequence). The V gene is TRBV7-9, the J gene TRBJ2-7; 8 bases fit TRBD1. Material: naive CD8+ T cells from PBMCs. The TCR originated in a man aged 18 to 35 in good health. Some clones in this sample may be carry-over from other donors' samples. The CDR3 coding sequence is TGTGCCAGCAGCTCACGGACAGGGCAAGGCGAGCAGTACTTC. This codes for CASSSRTGQGEQYF.